The source of this T cell receptor beta chain is a study of T cell responses to AZD1222 COVID-19 vaccine. Data came from immunoSEQ multiplex PCR; TCRdb stores just in-frame clones and leaves some out. This table holds about 52,000 clones, about 91% found once. Study findings and constraints: None of the repertoires were sampled until the peak T cell response had passed. Clonal diversity was possibly underestimated, and white British individuals and females predominated among donors.

V lost 1 base and J 4 bases, leaving 7 bases between the germline ends. The germline V gene encodes CDR1 SGHDN and CDR2 FVKESK. CDR3 size: 13 residues. Concerning this clone itself: Its target is unknown.

The gene calls are TRBV14 and TRBJ1-2; D might be TRBD1 (6 bases). The receptor was derived from an adult who received the AZD1222 COVID-19 vaccine. Sequenced material: peripheral blood, taken 28 days after the second AZD1222 dose. The CDR3 nucleotides read TGTGCCAGCAGCCAAGGGACAGCCTATGGCTACACCTTC. It yields the protein CASSQGTAYGYTF.